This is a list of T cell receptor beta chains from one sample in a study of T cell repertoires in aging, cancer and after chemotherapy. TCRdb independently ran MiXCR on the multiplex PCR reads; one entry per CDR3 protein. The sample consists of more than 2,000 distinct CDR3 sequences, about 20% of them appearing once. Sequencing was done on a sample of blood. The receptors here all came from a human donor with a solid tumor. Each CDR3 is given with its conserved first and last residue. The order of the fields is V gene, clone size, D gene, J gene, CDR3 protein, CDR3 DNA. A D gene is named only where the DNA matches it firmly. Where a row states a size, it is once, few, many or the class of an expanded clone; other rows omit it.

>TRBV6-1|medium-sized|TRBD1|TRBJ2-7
CASHTGGLASYEQYF
TGTGCCAGCCACACAGGGGGCCTTGCCTCCTACGAGCAGTACTTC
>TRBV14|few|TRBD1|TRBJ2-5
CASSRQGLQETQYF
TGTGCCAGCAGCCGACAGGGCCTCCAAGAGACCCAGTACTTC
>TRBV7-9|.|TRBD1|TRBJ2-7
CASSFATGQSYEQYF
TGTGCCAGCAGCTTCGCCACGGGACAGTCCTACGAGCAGTACTTC
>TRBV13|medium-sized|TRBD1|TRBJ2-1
CASSHPDRYNEQFF
TGTGCCAGCAGCCACCCGGACAGGTACAATGAGCAGTTCTTC
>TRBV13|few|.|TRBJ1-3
CASSSQGPNGNTIYF
TGTGCCAGCAGCTCACAGGGTCCCAACGGAAACACCATATATTTT
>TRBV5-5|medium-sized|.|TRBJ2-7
CASSWDPAQFEQYF
TGTGCCAGCAGCTGGGACCCGGCCCAGTTCGAGCAGTACTTC
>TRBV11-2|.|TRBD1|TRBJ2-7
CASSLTDRGSYEQYF
TGTGCCAGCAGCTTAACGGACAGGGGATCCTACGAGCAGTACTTC
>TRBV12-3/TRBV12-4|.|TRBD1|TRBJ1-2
CASRRQGALGYTF
TGTGCCAGCAGGCGACAGGGGGCGCTTGGCTACACCTTC
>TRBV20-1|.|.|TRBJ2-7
CSLTGEGFYEQYF
TGCAGCTTAACAGGGGAGGGTTTCTACGAGCAGTACTTC
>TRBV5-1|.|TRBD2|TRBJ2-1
CASSLRLADYNEQFF
TGCGCCAGCAGCTTGAGGCTAGCGGACTACAATGAGCAGTTCTTC
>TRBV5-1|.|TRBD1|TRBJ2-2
CASSVGQGATGELFF
TGCGCCAGCAGCGTGGGACAGGGGGCCACCGGGGAGCTGTTTTTT
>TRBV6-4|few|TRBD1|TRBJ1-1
CASSDPSGGAAFF
TGTGCCAGCAGTGACCCCTCAGGGGGCGCAGCTTTCTTT
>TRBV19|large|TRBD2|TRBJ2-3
CASGLAGEDTQYF
TGTGCCAGTGGTCTCGCGGGGGAGGATACGCAGTATTTT
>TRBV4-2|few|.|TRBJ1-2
CASSQGVGSAYGYTF
TGTGCCAGCAGCCAAGGGGTGGGCAGCGCCTATGGCTACACCTTC
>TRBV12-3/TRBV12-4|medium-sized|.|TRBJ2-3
CASIRGTPGADTQYF
TGTGCCAGCATTAGGGGGACACCAGGGGCAGATACGCAGTATTTT
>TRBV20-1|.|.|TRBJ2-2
CSARVPNTGELFF
TGCAGTGCTAGAGTTCCGAACACCGGGGAGCTGTTTTTT
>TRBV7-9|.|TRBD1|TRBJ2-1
CASSSGRGQGGDEQFF
TGTGCCAGCAGCTCCGGTAGGGGACAGGGTGGCGATGAGCAGTTCTTC
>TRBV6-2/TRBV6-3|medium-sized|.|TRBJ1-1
CASRGIATGNTEAFF
TGTGCCAGCAGAGGAATCGCGACAGGGAACACTGAAGCTTTCTTT
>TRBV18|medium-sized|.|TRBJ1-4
CASSPEGNRAEKLFF
TGTGCCAGCTCCCCCGAAGGGAACAGGGCTGAAAAACTGTTTTTT
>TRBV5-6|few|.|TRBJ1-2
CATMTGKAYGYTF
TGTGCCACCATGACGGGGAAAGCCTATGGCTACACCTTC
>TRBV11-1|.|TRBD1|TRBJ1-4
CASRRGDREKLFF
TGTGCCAGCAGAAGGGGGGACAGGGAAAAACTGTTTTTT
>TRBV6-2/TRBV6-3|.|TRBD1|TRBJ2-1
CASSPGTGGEQFF
TGTGCCAGCAGTCCCGGGACAGGGGGCGAGCAGTTCTTC
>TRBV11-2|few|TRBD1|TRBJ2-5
CASSQVRDREETQYF
TGTGCCAGCAGCCAAGTAAGGGACAGGGAAGAGACCCAGTACTTC
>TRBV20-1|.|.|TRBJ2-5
CSAQKLERVQETQYF
TGCAGTGCTCAGAAACTAGAAAGGGTCCAAGAGACCCAGTACTTC
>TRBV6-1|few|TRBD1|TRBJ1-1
CASSEGQGAVKAFF
TGTGCCAGCAGTGAAGGACAGGGGGCTGTGAAAGCTTTCTTT
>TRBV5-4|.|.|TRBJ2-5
CASSLGGGGETQYF
TGTGCCAGCAGCTTGGGAGGTGGCGGGGAGACCCAGTACTTC